The 14 T cell receptor beta chains below were found in one sample sequenced in a study of T-cell reconstitution after alpha-beta-depleted transplantation in children. Construction of the TCRbeta library involved unique molecular identifiers. Each CDR3 protein is one row after TCRdb ran MiXCR on the PCR reads. The sample shows hundreds of thousands of distinct CDR3 sequences, over 10% of them seen only once. The input for sequencing was PBMCs, taken before TCRalphabeta/CD19-depleted stem cell transplant. The receptors were sampled from a girl aged 2 to 9 with congenital amegakaryocytic thrombocytopenia, due to receive a stem cell transplant.

This clonotype was detected a few times. The chain carries TRBV5-1 and TRBJ2-1, with D maybe TRBD1 (7 bases). Germline V lookup: CDR1 SGHRS, CDR2 YFSETQ. The CDR3 covers 14 residues. The V gene lost 4 bases and the J gene lost 16 bases, with 24 bases spanning the gap. CDR3 sequence (DNA): TGCGCCAGCAGCCCCCAGGTGGACTTCCAGGGGGGTTTCTTC. It encodes CASSPQVDFQGGFF.

This clonotype was counted at least ten times. The CDR3 nucleotides read TGCAGTGCTAGAGATGGAGCGGGAGAAGAAGATGAGCAGTTCTTC. Protein product: CSARDGAGEEDEQFF. The rearrangement uses TRBV20-1 and TRBJ2-1; 8 bases line up with TRBD2. CDR3 length equals 15 residues. Germline CDR1 is DFQATT and CDR2 is SNEGSKA (reference sequence). J gave up 8 bases and V 0 bases, and 9 bases lay outside the gene matches.

This clonotype has more than one count but fewer than ten. This sequence joins TRBV7-6 and TRBJ1-1; maybe TRBD1 (6 bases). V lost 1 base, J lost 0 bases, and 12 bases lay in between. Looked up from germline, CDR1 is SGHVS and CDR2 is FNYEAQ. This CDR3 has 16 amino acids. Written as DNA, the CDR3 is TGTGCCAGCAGCTTAGTTTTGGGGGCGGTGAACACTGAAGCTTTCTTT. This translates into CASSLVLGAVNTEAFF.

The CDR3 is CASSPGTPGEGYTF. The CDR3 bases are TGTGCCAGCAGCCCAGGAACCCCGGGAGAGGGCTACACCTTC. This chain joins TRBV7-9 and TRBJ1-2; D unclear. With 5 bases removed from V and 8 bases from J, the gap between germline ends came to 18 bases. The CDR3 contains 14 residues. Germline V gene data show CDR1 as SEHNR and CDR2 as FQNEAQ (reference sequence). The variable domain in full, with the rest retrieved from reference TRBV7-9 and TRBJ1-2, is DTGVSQNPRHKITKRGQNVTFRCDPISEHNRLYWYRQTLGQGPEFLTYFQNEAQLEKSRLLSDRFSAERPKGSFSTLEIQRTEQGDSAMYLCASSPGTPGEGYTFGSGTRLTVV.

This clonotype was seen only a few times. The V call is TRBV4-1, the J call TRBJ1-2, with 8 positions matching TRBD1. Germline V gene lookup returns CDR1 MGHRA and CDR2 YSYEKL. The CDR3 totals 13 residues. With 1 base clipped from V and 5 bases from J, the junction kept 0 bases outside the gene matches. Written as DNA, the CDR3 is TGCGCCAGCAGCCAAGGGACAGGGTATGGCTACACCTTC. Protein product: CASSQGTGYGYTF.

This clonotype was seen repeatedly, ten times or more. The chain carries TRBV20-1 and TRBJ1-1; D not resolved. The CDR3 covers 13 residues. Trimming stripped 0 bases from V and 0 bases from J, with 5 bases between. Germline V gives CDR1 DFQATT, CDR2 SNEGSKA (reference sequence). CDR3 in amino acids: CSARDWLNTEAFF. The CDR3 DNA reads TGCAGTGCTAGAGATTGGTTGAACACTGAAGCTTTCTTT.

This clonotype was seen at least ten times. CDR3 in amino acids: CASNPGQSGTEAFF. CDR3 in DNA: TGTGCCAGCAACCCGGGACAGAGTGGGACTGAAGCTTTCTTT. The V call is TRBV12-3 or TRBV12-4, the J call TRBJ1-1; 7 bases map to TRBD1. This CDR3 region has 14 residues. J gave up 5 bases and V 7 bases, and 10 bases lay outside the gene matches.

This chain uses TRBV12-3 or TRBV12-4 with TRBJ2-7; 8 bases are shared with TRBD1. Trimming took 5 bases from V and 5 from J; bases not matched to a gene: 8. The CDR3 sequence is 14 residues long. DNA of the CDR3: TGTGCCAGCAGTCCCGGGACAGGTCCGCACGAGCAGTACTTC. Translated: CASSPGTGPHEQYF.

This chain uses TRBV28 with TRBJ2-7; TRBD2 matches 14 bases. Looked up from germline, CDR1 is MDHEN and CDR2 is SYDVKM. Trimming cost V 3 bases and J 3 bases; bases outside gene matches: 13. This CDR3 spans 19 amino acids. The CDR3 nucleotides read TGTGCCAGCAGTTTTGGGACTAGCGGGAGTCAAGAGGTTGTCTACGAGCAGTACTTC. This sequence encodes CASSFGTSGSQEVVYEQYF.

This clonotype was observed at least ten times. V is TRBV6-1 and J is TRBJ2-7; D not certain. This CDR3 is 14 amino acids long. Trimming removed 10 bases at V and 2 bases at J, with 18 bases between. Per the germline V gene, CDR1 is MNHNS and CDR2 is SASEGT. The CDR3 DNA reads as TGTGCCACTGCGAGGCCTGCGGCGGCCTACGAGCAGTACTTC. Protein: CATARPAAAYEQYF.

The chain links TRBV28 to TRBJ2-7; D uncertain. Per germline, CDR1 MDHEN and CDR2 SYDVKM. Trimming pared 6 bases from V and 2 bases from J, leaving 29 bases between. CDR3 length: 19 amino acids. The CDR3 DNA is TGTGCCAGCAGGAGTATAGAAACCAATCCATCATTTAAGGCCTACGAGCAGTACTTC. Translating it yields CASRSIETNPSFKAYEQYF.

This clonotype has a count of ten or more. The chain couples TRBV5-1 to TRBJ2-1; 7 bases are a match to TRBD2. Germline CDR1 SGHRS, CDR2 YFSETQ. J lost 4 bases, V lost 0 bases, and 7 bases had no gene match. The CDR3 totals 16 residues. Here the CDR3 reads CASSLAAGVSYNEQFF. The CDR3 coding sequence is TGCGCCAGCAGCTTGGCGGCGGGAGTGTCTTACAATGAGCAGTTCTTC.

The chain is built from TRBV28 and TRBJ2-2; TRBD2 matches 9 bases. Germline CDR1 and CDR2: MDHEN and SYDVKM. V was clipped by 8 bases and J by 7 bases; unmatched bases: 11. The CDR3 length is 15 residues. The CDR3 coding sequence is TGTGCCAGCCACGGGACTAGCAGTTTCGGCGGGGAGCTGTTTTTT. It specifies CASHGTSSFGGELFF. The whole variable domain, remainder taken from reference TRBV28 and TRBJ2-2, is DVKVTQSSRYLVKRTGEKVFLECVQDMDHENMFWYRQDPGLGLRLIYFSYDVKMKEKGDIPEGYSVSREKKERFSLILESASTNQTSMYLCASHGTSSFGGELFFGEGSRLTVL.

This clonotype was observed many times. The chain joins TRBV5-1 to TRBJ2-5; D ambiguous. The CDR3 covers 14 residues. The germline gives CDR1 SGHRS, CDR2 YFSETQ. V was shortened by 0 bases and J by 2 bases, with 8 bases between the two germline ends. The CDR3 here is CASSLASPQETQYF. The CDR3 DNA is TGCGCCAGCAGCTTGGCCTCCCCACAAGAGACCCAGTACTTC.